What follows are 27 T cell receptor beta chains derived from one specimen sequenced in a study of blood T cell repertoires in COVID-19. Profiled with immunoSEQ multiplex PCR; TCRdb holds only in-frame clones, not every one. This table has about 290,000 clones, just under 85% appearing once. What was sequenced was peripheral blood. All receptors derive from a woman aged 45-65 years with active or convalescent COVID-19.

The chain recombines TRBV7-6 with TRBJ2-7; possibly TRBD2 for D (6 bases). Germline CDR1 SGHVS, CDR2 FNYEAQ. The CDR3 has 16 amino acids. The V and J ends lost 5 bases and 4 bases respectively, with 21 bases between them. CDR3 protein: CASSPETRPKKYEQYF. For the CDR3, the DNA is TGTGCCAGCAGCCCCGAGACTAGACCAAAAAAGTACGAGCAGTACTTC.

This clone was recorded only once. The V gene is TRBV5-5, the J gene TRBJ2-3; D is uncertain. The V and J ends lost 1 base and 0 bases respectively, with 6 bases between them. Germline V CDR1 and CDR2: SGHKS, YYEKEE (reference sequence). The CDR3 length is 14 residues. The CDR3 DNA sequence: TGTGCCAGCAGCTTGTTTAGTAGCACAGATACGCAGTATTTT. This gives the protein CASSLFSSTDTQYF.

This clone was observed once. The chain has TRBV5-1 and TRBJ2-5; 10 bases are a match to TRBD2. Germline CDR1 and CDR2: SGHRS and YFSETQ. V trimming: 0 bases; J trimming: 4 bases; junction bases outside the gene matches: 6. The CDR3 covers 16 residues. CDR3 bases: TGCGCCAGCAGCTTGGCCCTAGCGGGAGTCCCAGAGACCCAGTACTTC. Amino acids: CASSLALAGVPETQYF.

The chain combines TRBV7-9 with TRBJ2-2, with a possible D match to TRBD2 (5 bases). V lost 6 bases and J lost 3, with 20 bases in between. The CDR3 contains 17 residues. Germline CDR1 and CDR2: SEHNR and FQNEAQ (reference sequence). The CDR3 spells CASSSAGRLNYTGELFF. DNA for the CDR3: TGTGCCAGCAGTTCAGCCGGTAGACTAAACTACACCGGGGAGCTGTTTTTT. The entire variable domain, with the rest obtained from reference TRBV7-9 and TRBJ2-2, is as follows: DTGVSQNPRHKITKRGQNVTFRCDPISEHNRLYWYRQTLGQGPEFLTYFQNEAQLEKSRLLSDRFSAERPKGSFSTLEIQRTEQGDSAMYLCASSSAGRLNYTGELFFGEGSRLTVL.

The genes are TRBV20-1 and TRBJ1-1, with D tentatively TRBD1 (5 bases). This CDR3 is 15 amino acids long. Germline V gene data show CDR1 as DFQATT and CDR2 as SNEGSKA (reference sequence). V was pared by 3 bases and J by 5 bases, with 19 bases between. CDR3 loop: CSASTRGTRETEAFF. In nucleotides, the CDR3 is TGCAGTGCTAGTACCCGCGGGACGAGGGAGACTGAAGCTTTCTTT.

This rearrangement joins TRBV28 to TRBJ1-5; D is ambiguous. The CDR3 runs to 13 residues. Trimming cost V 2 bases and J 7 bases, with 9 bases left between them. Germline lookup yields CDR1 MDHEN and CDR2 SYDVKM. The CDR3 nucleotides are TGTGCCAGCAGTTTAGACGGGTGGCAGCCCCAGCATTTT. This sequence encodes CASSLDGWQPQHF.

This sequence joins TRBV7-7 and TRBJ2-5; TRBD2 aligns across 11 bases. V lost 5 bases to trimming and J lost 2 bases; unmatched junction nucleotides: 1. Germline V gene lookup returns CDR1 SSHAT and CDR2 FNYEAQ (reference sequence). This CDR3 region has 14 residues. The CDR3 DNA sequence: TGTGCCAGCAGCCCTAGCGGGAGGCAAGAGACCCAGTACTTC. Translating gives CASSPSGRQETQYF.

This chain joins TRBV28 and TRBJ2-7; TRBD2 is a possible D gene (5 bases). The CDR3 contains 18 residues. Trimming stripped 5 bases from V and 3 bases from J, with 26 bases between. The germline CDR1 and CDR2 sequences are MDHEN and SYDVKM. The CDR3, as DNA: TGTGCCAGCAGTCAAACCTTTTTTCGTCGGGGATCCTACTACGAGCAGTACTTC. This gives the protein CASSQTFFRRGSYYEQYF.

This clone was seen a handful of times. The rearrangement links TRBV27 to TRBJ2-6; 8 bases fit TRBD2. The J segment lost 0 bases and the V segment lost 3 bases, leaving 4 bases of the junction unmatched. CDR3 length equals 17 residues. CDR1 MNHEY and CDR2 SMNVEV come from the germline V gene (reference sequence). The CDR3 DNA is TGTGCCAGCAGTTTCTCCGGGACTAGCTCTGGGGCCAACGTCCTGACTTTC. Its protein is CASSFSGTSSGANVLTF. Filled out from reference TRBV27 and TRBJ2-6, the complete variable domain reads EAQVTQNPRYLITVTGKKLTVTCSQNMNHEYMSWYRQDPGLGLRQIYYSMNVEVTDKGDVPEGYKVSRKEKRNFPLILESPSPNQTSLYFCASSFSGTSSGANVLTFGAGSRLTVL.

The rearrangement uses TRBV5-1 and TRBJ2-5, with a weak D call TRBD2 (5 bases). V lost 1 base to trimming and J lost 2 bases, with 9 bases between them. Germline CDR1 reads SGHRS; CDR2 reads YFSETQ. The CDR3 has 14 amino acids. The DNA for the CDR3 is TGCGCCAGCAGCTTGTCAGCGGTTCAAGAGACCCAGTACTTC. Translation gives CASSLSAVQETQYF.

The gene calls are TRBV5-8 and TRBJ2-1; 7 bases fit TRBD2. Germline V lookup: CDR1 SGHTS, CDR2 YDEGEE. The junction had 13 bases not matched to a gene; V was cut back by 0 bases and J by 10 bases. This CDR3 has 16 residues. The CDR3 nucleotides read TGTGCCAGCAGCTTGGGGCTAGCGGCGTTGGTTGGGGAGCAGTTCTTC. It yields the protein CASSLGLAALVGEQFF.

The chain couples TRBV30 to TRBJ1-5; no clear D. Per germline, CDR1 GTSNPN and CDR2 SVGIG (reference sequence). The ends were cut back, 2 bases at V and 0 bases at J, with 8 bases in the middle. The CDR3 has 14 amino acids. CDR3 nucleotide sequence: TGTGCCTGGAGTATACAGTATAGCAATCAGCCCCAGCATTTT. Translating it yields CAWSIQYSNQPQHF.

The CDR3 spells CASGDQLNTGELFF. CDR3 in DNA: TGTGCCAGCGGAGACCAGCTGAACACCGGGGAGCTGTTTTTT. V usage is TRBV9 and J usage is TRBJ2-2; D is uncertain. Trimming stripped 7 bases from V and 1 base from J, with 11 bases between. This CDR3 spans 14 amino acids. Germline V lookup: CDR1 SGDLS, CDR2 YYNGEE.

The chain links TRBV29-1 to TRBJ2-7; D gene unclear. V lost 4 bases to trimming and J lost 2 bases, with 6 bases between them. CDR3 length: 11 amino acids. Germline V CDR1 and CDR2: SQVTM, ANQGSEA. CDR3 protein: CSVVFAYEQYF. For the CDR3, the DNA is TGCAGCGTTGTATTTGCCTACGAGCAGTACTTC.

The chain links TRBV6-1 to TRBJ1-1; possible D gene TRBD1, 6 bases. The germline V and J ends were trimmed by 2 bases and 5 bases, with 12 bases remaining between them. This CDR3 region has 14 residues. CDR1 is MNHNS, CDR2 SASEGT, per germline. DNA for the CDR3: TGTGCCAGCAGTGAATTGGGGGCGCCGACTGAAGCTTTCTTT. It is translated as CASSELGAPTEAFF.

This chain links TRBV7-9 with TRBJ2-6, with 7 bases aligning to TRBD2. This CDR3 spans 19 amino acids. Germline V gives CDR1 SEHNR, CDR2 FQNEAQ (reference sequence). The V gene end was trimmed by 7 bases and the J gene end by 5 bases; junction bases not matched to a gene: 20. CDR3 DNA: TGTGCCAGCACCCCCGTCCGGAGGGAGGGTCCCCCCTGGGCCAACGTCCTGACTTTC. Translating gives CASTPVRREGPPWANVLTF.

The rearrangement links TRBV21-1 to TRBJ2-2; the DNA was not used to check the table's D call, TRBD1. TRBV21-1 is designated a pseudogene. The CDR3 spans 19 residues. The chain's CDR3 is CASSKVRGQGYMNTGELFF. Here the CDR3 DNA reads TGTGCCAGCAGCAAAGTTCGGGGACAGGGATATATGAACACCGGGGAGCTGTTTTTT.

The rearrangement links TRBV5-1 to TRBJ1-4, with D possibly TRBD1 on 5 matching bases. The CDR3 consists of 16 residues. Germline assignment: CDR1 SGHRS and CDR2 YFSETQ. Trimming cost V 2 bases and J 0 bases, with 11 bases left between them. The CDR3 DNA reads TGCGCCAGCAGCTTAGGGGTGGTTGCAACTAATGAAAAACTGTTTTTT. It codes for CASSLGVVATNEKLFF.

The chain couples TRBV11-2 to TRBJ1-5; no clear D gene. This CDR3 has 13 amino acids. The germline V gene has CDR1 SGHAT and CDR2 FQNNGV. V was clipped by 6 bases and J by 7 bases, with 13 bases between them. The CDR3 nucleotides read TGTGCCAGCAGTCCCGACAATTCGCAGCCCCAGCATTTT. Translated, it gives CASSPDNSQPQHF.

The V call is TRBV5-4, the J call TRBJ2-2, with D hard to call. This CDR3 has 15 amino acids. The germline V and J ends were trimmed by 2 bases and 0 bases, with 8 bases remaining between them. Germline V gene sequence: CDR1 SGHNT, CDR2 YYREEE (reference sequence). Here the CDR3 reads CASSLGATNTGELFF. The DNA for the CDR3 is TGTGCCAGCAGCTTAGGAGCTACGAACACCGGGGAGCTGTTTTTT.

V usage is TRBV27 and J usage is TRBJ1-6, with 10 bases identical to TRBD1. CDR3 length: 17 residues. Trimming took 6 bases from V and 10 from J; bases not matched to a gene: 15. CDR1 MNHEY and CDR2 SMNVEV come from the germline V gene (reference sequence). As DNA, the CDR3 is TGTGCCAGCAGCTCTACCCCGACAGGGGGCGCCGGGTCACCCCTCCACTTT. Protein sequence: CASSSTPTGGAGSPLHF.

Comments on this clone: Distinct nucleotide sequences in the sample also encode this CDR3. The rearrangement uses TRBV9 and TRBJ2-3, with D unclear. From germline, CDR1 is SGDLS and CDR2 YYNGEE. This CDR3 spans 12 amino acids. Deletions cut 4 bases from V and 2 bases from J, with 5 bases between. In DNA, the CDR3 is TGTGCCAGCAGCCCATTCACAGATACGCAGTATTTT. Translated, it gives CASSPFTDTQYF. The complete variable domain, with remaining parts taken from reference TRBV9 and TRBJ2-3, reads DSGVTQTPKHLITATGQRVTLRCSPRSGDLSVYWYQQSLDQGLQFLIQYYNGEERAKGNILERFSAQQFPDLHSELNLSSLELGDSALYFCASSPFTDTQYFGPGTRLTVL.

The chain has TRBV30 and TRBJ2-5, with 10 bases lining up with TRBD1. The CDR3 is made up of 14 amino acids. Germline loops: CDR1 GTSNPN, CDR2 SVGIG (reference sequence). V lost 3 bases, J lost 5 bases, and 6 bases stayed unmatched. DNA of the CDR3: TGTGCCTGGAGCACCGGGACAGGGGTGGAGACCCAGTACTTC. The encoded protein is CAWSTGTGVETQYF.

The chain has TRBV11-2 and TRBJ2-1, with 11 bases that match TRBD2. The V segment lost 5 bases and the J segment 7 bases; nucleotides outside the gene matches: 10. CDR1 is SGHAT and CDR2 is FQNNGV in the germline V gene. The CDR3 length is 16 residues. The CDR3 spells CASSAVSGRVGNEQFF. The CDR3 nucleotides are TGTGCCAGCAGCGCCGTTAGCGGGAGGGTGGGTAATGAGCAGTTCTTC.

V is TRBV5-1 and J is TRBJ1-2, with a possible D match to TRBD1 (6 bases). CDR1 and CDR2 (germline): SGHRS, YFSETQ. V dropped 4 bases and J dropped 2 bases, with 21 bases sitting between them. The CDR3 length is 17 residues. The CDR3 region is CASSPRGAGRVNYGYTF. The CDR3 bases are TGCGCCAGCAGCCCCCGGGGGGCGGGGAGGGTCAACTATGGCTACACCTTC.

This clone turned up a few times. The chain has TRBV2 and TRBJ1-5; TRBD1 aligns across 12 bases. The germline CDR1 and CDR2 sequences are SNHLY and FYNNEI. The J segment lost 2 bases and the V segment lost 1 base, leaving 12 bases of the junction unmatched. The CDR3 is 20 amino acids. CDR3 in amino acids: CASSEGIWGQGARRNQPQHF. Here the CDR3 DNA reads TGTGCCAGCAGTGAAGGTATTTGGGGACAGGGGGCAAGGCGCAATCAGCCCCAGCATTTT.

Here the CDR3 reads CASSYSLGAPLHF. DNA of the CDR3: TGTGCCAGCAGTTACTCGCTGGGGGCGCCCCTCCACTTT. This chain connects TRBV6-6 to TRBJ1-6, with a weak D call TRBD1 (6 bases). This CDR3 spans 13 amino acids. CDR1 is MNHNY and CDR2 is SVGAGI in the germline V gene (reference sequence). The V and J ends lost 0 bases and 13 bases respectively, with 10 bases between them.